A single sample gave rise to the 25 T cell receptor beta chains below, sequenced in a study of shared clonotypes between healthy human individuals. Assay: immunoSEQ multiplex PCR; the TCRdb copy retains only in-frame clones and omits some. The table records over a million clones, about 75% of them present only once. Sequenced material: memory CD4+ T cells sorted from blood. Subset indicated: CD45RA-negative fraction. The receptors come from a man aged 18 to 35 in good health.

V and J are TRBV6-6 and TRBJ2-7; D not resolved. Trimming stripped 6 bases from V and 4 bases from J, with 16 bases between. This CDR3 has 14 amino acids. Looked up from germline, CDR1 is MNHNY and CDR2 is SVGAGI (reference sequence). DNA for the CDR3: TGTGCCAGCAGGGGCGGACCTACTTGGTACGAGCAGTACTTC. This translates into CASRGGPTWYEQYF.

The rearrangement uses TRBV6-1 and TRBJ2-5, with D perhaps given as TRBD1 or TRBD2 (5 bases each). The CDR3 covers 13 residues. V lost 6 bases and J 5 bases, leaving 13 bases between the germline ends. The germline gives CDR1 MNHNS, CDR2 SASEGT. Here the CDR3 reads CASRTGTLETQYF. The CDR3 nucleotides read TGTGCCAGCAGAACCGGGACCCTCGAGACCCAGTACTTC.

Worth noting for this clone: Additional DNA sequences in this sample encode the identical CDR3. The rearrangement joins TRBV6-1 to TRBJ2-7; 8 bases align to TRBD1. The ends lost 0 bases at V and 3 bases at J; junction bases unmatched: 4. The V gene's germline CDR1 is MNHNS and CDR2 SASEGT. The CDR3 has 15 amino acids. CDR3 protein: CASSEAGTGVYEQYF. CDR3 in DNA: TGTGCCAGCAGTGAAGCGGGGACAGGCGTCTACGAGCAGTACTTC.

There are many counts of this clone. The rearrangement links TRBV15 to TRBJ1-5; a weak D match, TRBD1 (5 bases). The CDR3 is 13 amino acids. CDR1 LNHNV and CDR2 YYDKDF come from the germline V gene (reference sequence). V was shortened by 1 base and J by 7 bases, with 8 bases between the two germline ends. CDR3: CATSRATVQPQHF. The CDR3, as DNA: TGTGCCACCAGCAGAGCGACAGTCCAGCCCCAGCATTTT. The full variable domain, its missing parts supplied by reference TRBV15 and TRBJ1-5, is DAMVIQNPRYQVTQFGKPVTLSCSQTLNHNVMYWYQQKSSQAPKLLFHYYDKDFNNEADTPDNFQSRRPNTSFCFLDIRSPGLGDTAMYLCATSRATVQPQHFGDGTRLSIL.

The chain is built from TRBV5-1 and TRBJ2-5; 10 nucleotides agree with TRBD2. The V and J ends lost 4 bases and 1 base, in that order; junction bases with no gene match: 7. Germline values: CDR1 SGHRS, CDR2 YFSETQ. The length of the CDR3 is 16 residues. The CDR3 nucleotides are TGCGCCAGCAGCCTTGGACTAGCGGAGTTCCAAGAGACCCAGTACTTC. This sequence encodes CASSLGLAEFQETQYF.

The gene calls are TRBV19 and TRBJ2-1; a possible D gene is TRBD2 (6 bases). Trimming left V 4 bases short and J 8 bases short, with 21 bases between. This CDR3 has 16 residues. Germline V gene sequence: CDR1 LNHDA, CDR2 SQIVND (reference sequence). The CDR3 bases are TGTGCCAGTAGTAGATATACTAGCCTGGGTATCGATGAGCAGTTCTTC. Translating gives CASSRYTSLGIDEQFF.

This clone appeared a few times. The chain carries TRBV27 and TRBJ1-1, with D possibly being TRBD1 (6 bases). CDR1 is MNHEY, CDR2 SMNVEV, per germline (reference sequence). The CDR3 totals 12 residues. V dropped 4 bases and J dropped 7 bases, with 10 bases sitting between them. The CDR3 DNA sequence: TGTGCCAGCAGTTACCCCAGGGGTGAAGCTTTCTTT. Translation: CASSYPRGEAFF.

The chain carries TRBV7-3 and TRBJ1-1; D call uncertain. Trimming cost V 1 base and J 5 bases, with 14 bases left between them. CDR3 size: 15 residues. Looked up from germline, CDR1 is SGHTA and CDR2 is FQGTGA. This chain's CDR3 is CASSLKGVQQTEAFF. In nucleotides, the CDR3 is TGTGCCAGCAGCTTAAAAGGAGTCCAGCAGACTGAAGCTTTCTTT.

This clone has a single count. The chain joins TRBV5-1 to TRBJ2-6; a possible D gene is TRBD1 (7 bases). This CDR3 has 15 residues. Germline V CDR1 and CDR2: SGHRS, YFSETQ. Trimming took 4 bases from V and 4 from J, leaving 12 bases between them. For the CDR3, the DNA is TGCGCCAGCAGCCCAGGGGGGCCCGGGGCCAACGTCCTGACTTTC. Translation gives CASSPGGPGANVLTF.

Here the CDR3 reads CASSPSTSKETQYF. The CDR3 DNA is TGTGCCAGCTCACCTTCGACTAGCAAGGAGACCCAGTACTTC. V usage is TRBV18 and J usage is TRBJ2-5; 7 positions agree with TRBD2. V lost 3 bases, J lost 5 bases, and 6 bases stayed unmatched. Germline lookup yields CDR1 KGHSH and CDR2 LQKENI. This CDR3 contains 14 residues. The full variable domain, its missing parts supplied by reference TRBV18 and TRBJ2-5, is NAGVMQNPRHLVRRRGQEARLRCSPMKGHSHVYWYRQLPEEGLKFMVYLQKENIIDESGMPKERFSAEFPKEGPSILRIQQVVRGDSAAYFCASSPSTSKETQYFGPGTRLLVL.

This clone has ten or more counts. The CDR3 DNA is TGTGCCAGCAACAGACAGAATAATCAGCCCCAGCATTTT. Translating it yields CASNRQNNQPQHF. The chain has TRBV28 and TRBJ1-5; possible D gene TRBD1, 5 bases. Trimming stripped 7 bases from V and 4 bases from J, with 11 bases between. CDR3 size: 13 residues. CDR1 and CDR2 from the germline V gene are MDHEN and SYDVKM.

CDR3 residues: CASSQGQARGFQAFF. CDR3 coding DNA: TGCGCCAGCAGCCAAGGTCAGGCCAGGGGTTTCCAAGCTTTCTTT. The J gene is TRBJ1-1, the V gene TRBV4-1; D is possibly TRBD1 (6 bases). The CDR3 covers 15 residues. Germline loops: CDR1 MGHRA, CDR2 YSYEKL. Between the trimmed V and J ends, which lost 1 base and 9 bases, there was a span of 18 bases.

This chain joins TRBV5-4 and TRBJ2-1; TRBD2 is a possible D gene (6 bases). Per germline, CDR1 SGHNT and CDR2 YYREEE (reference sequence). V lost 0 bases, J lost 3 bases, and 10 bases lay in between. The length of the CDR3 is 15 residues. Written as DNA, the CDR3 is TGTGCCAGCAGCTTGGGGGGGGACCTCTACAATGAGCAGTTCTTC. Translation gives CASSLGGDLYNEQFF.

On this clone: This same CDR3 is encoded by further DNA sequences in the sample. The rearrangement uses TRBV29-1 and TRBJ1-1, with TRBD1 matching over 7 bases. The germline gives CDR1 SQVTM, CDR2 ANQGSEA. The trim removed 4 bases at V and 5 bases at J, leaving 4 bases unmatched. CDR3 length equals 12 residues. CDR3 residues: CSVAQGGTEAFF. DNA of the CDR3: TGCAGCGTTGCCCAGGGGGGGACTGAAGCTTTCTTT.

This chain links TRBV30 with TRBJ1-2, with D uncertain. The CDR3 spans 12 residues. V lost 0 bases to trimming and J lost 7 bases, with 9 bases between them. Germline V CDR1 and CDR2: GTSNPN, SVGIG (reference sequence). The CDR3 DNA sequence: TGTGCCTGGAGTGTTTTGTCACCTGGCTACACCTTC. Protein product: CAWSVLSPGYTF.

V usage is TRBV4-2 and J usage is TRBJ2-2; 7 bases line up with TRBD2. The CDR3 totals 14 residues. CDR1 and CDR2 from the germline V gene are LGHNA and YNFKEQ. Trimming at V came to 4 bases and at J to 1 base, leaving 0 bases not matched to a gene. The chain's CDR3 is CASSRGGNTGELFF. The CDR3 nucleotides read TGTGCCAGCAGCCGCGGGGGGAACACCGGGGAGCTGTTTTTT.

V usage is TRBV30 and J usage is TRBJ2-1; TRBD2 agrees at 12 bases. Trimming cost V 4 bases and J 4 bases; bases outside gene matches: 5. This CDR3 is 15 amino acids long. Germline CDR1 GTSNPN, CDR2 SVGIG (reference sequence). The CDR3 sequence is CAWTRGTSGYNEQFF. The CDR3 DNA follows: TGTGCCTGGACCCGAGGGACTAGCGGGTACAATGAGCAGTTCTTC. The complete variable domain, with remaining parts taken from reference TRBV30 and TRBJ2-1, reads SQTIHQWPATLVQPVGSPLSLECTVEGTSNPNLYWYRQAAGRGLQLLFYSVGIGQISSEVPQNLSASRPQDRQFILSSKKLLLSDSGFYLCAWTRGTSGYNEQFFGPGTRLTVL.

The rearrangement joins TRBV5-1 to TRBJ1-3; D gene ambiguous. Looked up from germline, CDR1 is SGHRS and CDR2 is YFSETQ. CDR3 length equals 14 residues. V was trimmed by 0 bases and J by 1 base, leaving 5 bases between them. CDR3 sequence: CASSLAGSGNTIYF. For the CDR3, the DNA is TGCGCCAGCAGCTTGGCAGGATCTGGAAACACCATATATTTT.

The chain couples TRBV27 to TRBJ1-5; D is ambiguous. There are 14 residues in the CDR3. Deletions cut 5 bases from V and 0 bases from J, with 8 bases between. The germline gives CDR1 MNHEY, CDR2 SMNVEV (reference sequence). CDR3 sequence reads: CASSPPYSNQPQHF. CDR3 in DNA: TGTGCCAGCAGTCCGCCATATAGCAATCAGCCCCAGCATTTT.

The chain joins TRBV10-2 to TRBJ2-7, with a weak D call TRBD1 (7 bases). Deletions cut 9 bases from V and 3 bases from J, with 15 bases between. This CDR3 contains 13 residues. Germline V lookup: CDR1 WSHSY, CDR2 SAAADI. For the CDR3, the DNA is TGCGCCAGTGGAGGGACAGAACTCTACGAGCAGTACTTC. It specifies CASGGTELYEQYF.

This chain connects TRBV6-1 to TRBJ1-1, with 7 bases identical to TRBD1. Per germline, CDR1 MNHNS and CDR2 SASEGT. The CDR3 extends over 14 amino acids. J was trimmed by 0 bases and V by 6 bases; bases with no gene match: 4. CDR3 sequence (DNA): TGTGCCAGCAGGCTTGACAGGGTGAACACTGAAGCTTTCTTT. This translates into CASRLDRVNTEAFF.

This chain uses TRBV15 with TRBJ1-3; D call uncertain. The V gene lost 5 bases and the J gene lost 4 bases, with 9 bases spanning the gap. The germline V gene has CDR1 LNHNV and CDR2 YYDKDF (reference sequence). The CDR3 spans 13 residues. CDR3 in amino acids: CATSGPTGNTIYF. The DNA for the CDR3 is TGTGCCACCAGCGGACCCACCGGAAACACCATATATTTT. Drawing the rest from reference TRBV15 and TRBJ1-3, the complete variable domain is DAMVIQNPRYQVTQFGKPVTLSCSQTLNHNVMYWYQQKSSQAPKLLFHYYDKDFNNEADTPDNFQSRRPNTSFCFLDIRSPGLGDTAMYLCATSGPTGNTIYFGEGSWLTVV.

The table lists this clone with a count of one. The J gene is TRBJ2-5, the V gene TRBV10-3; D gene uncertain. This CDR3 has 12 amino acids. Deletions cut 0 bases from V and 5 bases from J, with 4 bases between. Per germline, CDR1 ENHRY and CDR2 SYGVKD. The CDR3 DNA sequence: TGTGCCATCAGTGAGTCCCCGGAGACCCAGTACTTC. Its protein product is CAISESPETQYF.

V usage is TRBV9 and J usage is TRBJ2-7; D might be TRBD1 (9 bases). V was shortened by 4 bases and J by 6 bases, with 26 bases between the two germline ends. The CDR3 spans 17 residues. Looked up from germline, CDR1 is SGDLS and CDR2 is YYNGEE. The CDR3 DNA reads as TGTGCCAGCAGCCCCTCCCCGGGGGGGACAGGGTCCCGCGAGCAGTACTTC. It encodes CASSPSPGGTGSREQYF.

This chain connects TRBV27 to TRBJ2-7; 7 bases match TRBD2. With 3 bases clipped from V and 3 bases from J, the junction kept 5 bases outside the gene matches. The CDR3 sequence is 14 residues long. Germline values: CDR1 MNHEY, CDR2 SMNVEV (reference sequence). The CDR3 sequence is CASSFFAGDYEQYF. The CDR3 DNA sequence: TGTGCCAGCAGTTTTTTTGCGGGGGACTACGAGCAGTACTTC.